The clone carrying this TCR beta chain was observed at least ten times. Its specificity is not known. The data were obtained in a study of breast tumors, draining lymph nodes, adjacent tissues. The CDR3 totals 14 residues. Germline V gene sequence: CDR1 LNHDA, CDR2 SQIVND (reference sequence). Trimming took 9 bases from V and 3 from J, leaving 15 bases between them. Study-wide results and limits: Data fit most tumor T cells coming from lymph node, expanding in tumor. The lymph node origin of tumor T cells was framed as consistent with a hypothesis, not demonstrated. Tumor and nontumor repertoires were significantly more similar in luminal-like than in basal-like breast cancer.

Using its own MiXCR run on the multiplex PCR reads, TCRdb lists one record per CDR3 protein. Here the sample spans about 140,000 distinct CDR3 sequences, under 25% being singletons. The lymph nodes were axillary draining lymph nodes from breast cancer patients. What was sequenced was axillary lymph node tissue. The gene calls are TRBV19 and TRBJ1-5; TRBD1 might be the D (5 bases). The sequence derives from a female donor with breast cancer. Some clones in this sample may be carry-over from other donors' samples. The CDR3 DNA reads TGTGCCAGCTGGGGGAGGCTGGACAATCAGCCCCAGCATTTT. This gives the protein CASWGRLDNQPQHF.